These T cell receptor beta chains were read from a single sample in a study of T cell responses to AZD1222 COVID-19 vaccine. Repertoires were generated with immunoSEQ multiplex PCR, while TCRdb's copy carries only in-frame clones and drops some. Of approximately 79,000 clones in the sample, 83% were seen once. The starting material was peripheral blood, obtained 28 days after the second AZD1222 dose. The receptors here all came from an adult who received the AZD1222 COVID-19 vaccine. Each CDR3 is given with its conserved first and last residue. Each record gives: V gene, J gene, D gene, clone size, CDR3 DNA, CDR3 protein. A D gene is named only where the DNA matches it firmly. The size entry is marked missing in some rows and otherwise reads once, few, many or a size class.

TRBV28	TRBJ1-2	.	.	TGTGCCAGCAGTTTAGATGGGGTGACCTATGGCTACACCTTC	CASSLDGVTYGYTF
TRBV10-3	TRBJ2-6	.	.	TGTGCCATCACAGACTCTACGGGCCTCTCTGGGGCCAACGTCCTGACTTTC	CAITDSTGLSGANVLTF
TRBV28	TRBJ2-2	.	.	TGTGCCAGCAGTTTAAGTTCGGGGGTCAGCGGGGAGCTGTTTTTT	CASSLSSGVSGELFF
TRBV4-1	TRBJ2-7	TRBD1	.	TGCGCCAGCAGCCAGGGGACAGGGGATTACGAGCAGTACTTC	CASSQGTGDYEQYF
TRBV18	TRBJ1-1	TRBD1	.	TGTGCCAGCTCACAAGGACAGGGTCGCACTGAAGCTTTCTTT	CASSQGQGRTEAFF
TRBV28	TRBJ1-3	.	.	TGTGCCAGCAGTGACCCCACCGGAAACACCATATATTTT	CASSDPTGNTIYF
TRBV5-1	TRBJ2-3	.	.	TGCGCCAGCAGCTGGGCAGGGAGCACAGATACGCAGTATTTT	CASSWAGSTDTQYF
TRBV4-3	TRBJ1-5	TRBD1	.	TGCGCCAGCAGCCAAGATCTAGGGAGACAGGGACGTAATCAGCCCCAGCATTTT	CASSQDLGRQGRNQPQHF
TRBV20-1	TRBJ1-3	.	once	TGCAGTGCTAGAGCGGGAAACACCATATATTTT	CSARAGNTIYF
TRBV4-1	TRBJ1-1	.	.	TGCGCCAGCAGCCTTGATGCCGGTTCCTTTAGAACTGAAGCTTTCTTT	CASSLDAGSFRTEAFF
TRBV6-5	TRBJ1-6	.	.	TGTGCCAGCAGTTACTTTCCAGGCTCACCCCCCCACTTT	CASSYFPGSPPHF
TRBV4-3	TRBJ1-6	.	.	TGCGCCAGCAGCCAAGATGCGATTGAGGGGACGAATTGGGATTCACCCCTCCACTTT	CASSQDAIEGTNWDSPLHF
TRBV3-1/TRBV3-2	TRBJ1-1	TRBD1	once	TGTGCCAGCAGCTCCCGGGACAGGGGTGGTGAAGCTTTCTTT	CASSSRDRGGEAFF
TRBV7-2	TRBJ1-1	.	.	TGTGCCAGCAGCTCCGGGGTAGGGACCACTGAAGCTTTCTTT	CASSSGVGTTEAFF
TRBV5-5	TRBJ2-5	.	.	TGTGCCAGCAGCTTAGGGGGGGAAGAGACCCAGTACTTC	CASSLGGEETQYF
TRBV28	TRBJ2-7	TRBD1	.	TGTGCCAGCAGTTCGCCGGACAGGTCCTACGAGCAGTACTTC	CASSSPDRSYEQYF
TRBV7-8	TRBJ2-7	TRBD2	once	TGTGCCAGCAGCTTCACGGGACTAGCGGCGTACGAGCAGTACTTC	CASSFTGLAAYEQYF
TRBV13	TRBJ1-5	.	.	TGTGCCAGCAGCTTAGGTTCAGGGGTTAATCAGCCCCAGCATTTT	CASSLGSGVNQPQHF
TRBV29-1	TRBJ2-2	.	.	TGCAGCGTTGATGGTGGGGGAGGCTCCGGGGAGCTGTTTTTT	CSVDGGGGSGELFF
TRBV6-5	TRBJ1-4	.	.	TGTGCCAGCAGTTACTCCCCGAATGAAAAACTGTTTTTT	CASSYSPNEKLFF
TRBV21-1	TRBJ1-2	.	few	TGTGCCAGCAGCAAAGCGCGTCCAGGCCCTTTATATGGCTACACCTTC	CASSKARPGPLYGYTF
TRBV29-1	TRBJ1-1	TRBD1	.	TGCAGCGTTATTACAGGGGGTGGTACTGAAGCTTTCTTT	CSVITGGGTEAFF
TRBV7-8	TRBJ2-4	TRBD2	.	TGTGCCAGCCGGGCGGCAGGGCTTTGGGAGGGCCGGGGGAAAAACATTCAGTACTTC	CASRAAGLWEGRGKNIQYF
TRBV6-2/TRBV6-3	TRBJ2-7	TRBD1	.	TGTGCCAGCAGTTACTCTTCGGGACAGGTCCGTTACGAGCAGTACTTC	CASSYSSGQVRYEQYF
TRBV4-1	TRBJ2-2	TRBD1	.	TGCGCCAGCAGCTCAGGACAGGGGGCGAACACCGGGGAGCTGTTTTTT	CASSSGQGANTGELFF
TRBV28	TRBJ1-2	.	.	TGTGCCAGCAGTTCAAGGAACGGGGTTACTGTCGATGGCTACACCTTC	CASSSRNGVTVDGYTF
TRBV27	TRBJ2-1	TRBD1	.	TGTGCCAGCAGTCCCGGGACAGGGCCCTACAATGAGCAGTTCTTC	CASSPGTGPYNEQFF
TRBV11-1	TRBJ2-3	.	.	TGTGCCAGCAGCTTAAGCCCCGGGACAAGCACAGATACGCAGTATTTT	CASSLSPGTSTDTQYF
TRBV28	TRBJ1-2	TRBD1	.	TGTGCCAGCAGGACAGGGGACTATGGCTACACCTTC	CASRTGDYGYTF
TRBV28	TRBJ2-1	.	.	TGTGCCAGCAGTTTATCTGAGGCTCCCCTTTACAATGAGCAGTTCTTC	CASSLSEAPLYNEQFF
TRBV14	TRBJ1-2	TRBD1	.	TGTGCCAGCAGCCAAGGGACAGGGGGTGGCGGCTACACCTTC	CASSQGTGGGGYTF
TRBV25-1	TRBJ2-1	.	.	TGTGCCAGCAGTGGGGGGTACAATGAGCAGTTCTTC	CASSGGYNEQFF
TRBV28	TRBJ1-5	TRBD1	.	TGTGCCAGCAGCCTAACAGGGGGGTTGGATCAGCCCCAGCATTTT	CASSLTGGLDQPQHF
TRBV5-4	TRBJ1-3	.	.	TGTGCCAGCAGCCAAAATCGGGGAAACACCATATATTTT	CASSQNRGNTIYF
TRBV7-2	TRBJ2-1	TRBD2	.	TGTGCCAGCGCCTGGGGGGGGTGGAATGAGCAGTTCTTC	CASAWGGWNEQFF
TRBV19	TRBJ1-5	TRBD1	.	TGTGCCAGTACCACACCGGGACAGGATCAGCCCCAGCATTTT	CASTTPGQDQPQHF
TRBV28	TRBJ1-5	.	.	TGTGCCAGCAGTTCGTGGCTTGCAAGCAATCAGCCCCAGCATTTT	CASSSWLASNQPQHF
TRBV5-8	TRBJ2-1	.	.	TGTGCCAGCAGCTTGAGGTCAGGAGGGCGGTTCTTC	CASSLRSGGRFF
TRBV29-1	TRBJ1-1	TRBD1	.	TGCAGCGTTGAGGCAGGGGGGTGGACTGAAGCTTTCTTT	CSVEAGGWTEAFF
TRBV15	TRBJ2-7	.	.	TGTGCCACCAGCGACCGGGACCTAGCTTACGAGCAGTACTTC	CATSDRDLAYEQYF
TRBV7-2	TRBJ1-2	TRBD1	.	TGCGGGACAGGGGAACGCGGCTACACCTTC	CGTGERGYTF
TRBV27	TRBJ2-3	.	.	TGTGCCAGCTTGTCGACTATATCAGATACGCAGTATTTT	CASLSTISDTQYF
TRBV7-7	TRBJ1-4	.	.	TGTGCTAGCAGCCTGCATACAGGTGATGAAAAACTGTTTTTT	CASSLHTGDEKLFF
TRBV12-3/TRBV12-4	TRBJ1-1	.	.	TGTGCCAGCAGTTTGGGGCAGGGGTCTGAAGCTTTCTTT	CASSLGQGSEAFF
TRBV5-1	TRBJ2-1	TRBD2	.	TGCGCCAGCAGCTTGGAGAGGACTAGCGGCAATGAGCAGTTCTTC	CASSLERTSGNEQFF
TRBV28	TRBJ1-2	.	.	TGTGCCAGCAGTGACACAGCGAACTATGGCTACACCTTC	CASSDTANYGYTF
TRBV7-2	TRBJ2-2	.	.	TGTGCCAGCAGCCTCATAGGACAGCTTAACACCGGGGAGCTGTTTTTT	CASSLIGQLNTGELFF
TRBV5-1	TRBJ2-7	TRBD2	.	TGCGCCAGCAGCTTGACGGCGGGAGGGCCTCTCGAGCAGTACTTC	CASSLTAGGPLEQYF
TRBV5-8	TRBJ2-7	.	.	TGTGCCAGTAACCGGGGGAGTCTTCGCTACGAGCAGTACTTC	CASNRGSLRYEQYF
TRBV27	TRBJ2-1	TRBD2	once	TGTGCCAGCCATCCACTAGCGGGAGACAATGAGCAGTTCTTC	CASHPLAGDNEQFF
TRBV28	TRBJ1-6	TRBD1	.	TGTGCCAGCAGGGAACAGGGGACCTATAATTCACCCCTCCACTTT	CASREQGTYNSPLHF
TRBV6-2/TRBV6-3	TRBJ1-1	TRBD1	.	TGTGCCAGCAGTTACTGGGACAGGGGTAACACTGAAGCTTTCTTT	CASSYWDRGNTEAFF
TRBV6-5	TRBJ1-1	.	.	TGTGCCAGCAGTTACCGGACAGACACTGAAGCTTTCTTT	CASSYRTDTEAFF
TRBV10-3	TRBJ1-2	.	.	TGTGCCATCAGTGATGCCCCCGAACTTTATGGCTACACCTTC	CAISDAPELYGYTF
TRBV19	TRBJ2-3	.	.	TGTGCCAGTAGTCCCTCACCATGGGGTTCCACAGATACGCAGTATTTT	CASSPSPWGSTDTQYF